Presented here are 8 T cell receptor beta chains from one specimen sequenced in a study of T cell changes during pregnancy in multiple sclerosis. Assay: immunoSEQ multiplex PCR; the TCRdb copy retains only in-frame clones and omits some. This table has 40,000 to 55,000 clones, about 89% appearing once. The material sequenced was CD4+ T cells from peripheral blood mononuclear cells, taken in the first trimester of pregnancy. All receptors derive from a female donor with multiple sclerosis, enrolled in a pregnancy study.

The chain recombines TRBV2 with TRBJ1-5; no clear D gene. CDR1 and CDR2 (germline): SNHLY, FYNNEI. V was trimmed by 5 bases and J by 1 base, leaving 9 bases between them. The length of the CDR3 is 14 residues. The CDR3 loop reads CASSSIRSNQPQHF. The CDR3 nucleotides are TGTGCCAGCAGTTCCATCCGGAGCAATCAGCCCCAGCATTTT. The full variable domain, its missing parts supplied by reference TRBV2 and TRBJ1-5, is EPEVTQTPSHQVTQMGQEVILRCVPISNHLYFYWYRQILGQKVEFLVSFYNNEISEKSEIFDDQFSVERPDGSNFTLKIRSTKLEDSAMYFCASSSIRSNQPQHFGDGTRLSIL.

This clone was picked up one time. V is TRBV9 and J is TRBJ1-5; TRBD1 agrees at 8 bases. The germline V gene has CDR1 SGDLS and CDR2 YYNGEE. The ends lost 3 bases at V and 6 bases at J; junction bases unmatched: 5. This CDR3 is built from 14 residues. This CDR3 reads CASSGGQGIQPQHF. In DNA form, the CDR3 reads TGTGCCAGCAGCGGCGGACAGGGCATTCAGCCCCAGCATTTT.

The V gene is TRBV11-3, the J gene TRBJ2-1; maybe TRBD2 (6 bases). Germline-derived CDR1 and CDR2 are SGHNT and YENEEA. Trimming cost V 2 bases and J 7 bases, with 9 bases left between them. The CDR3 runs 13 residues. CDR3 loop: CASSLRRGNEQFF. CDR3 coding DNA: TGTGCCAGCAGCTTAAGACGGGGGAATGAGCAGTTCTTC.

V gene TRBV2 combines with J gene TRBJ1-5; 8 bases match TRBD1. Germline values: CDR1 SNHLY, CDR2 FYNNEI. The CDR3 spans 15 residues. Trimming at V came to 6 bases and at J to 5 bases, leaving 9 bases not matched to a gene. CDR3 loop: CASSARTGKHQPQHF. The CDR3 DNA reads TGTGCCAGCAGCGCTCGGACAGGGAAGCATCAGCCCCAGCATTTT.

This chain uses TRBV28 with TRBJ2-1; 8 bases are a match to TRBD2. The CDR3 runs 14 residues. V lost 6 bases and J lost 10; bases outside the gene matches: 11. Germline assignment: CDR1 MDHEN and CDR2 SYDVKM. In DNA, the CDR3 is TGTGCCAGCAGGATCGGGAGGGCCAGGGGCGAGCAGTTCTTC. Encoded protein: CASRIGRARGEQFF.

The V and J genes are TRBV5-1 and TRBJ2-1, with 12 bases aligning to TRBD2. The CDR3 totals 15 residues. Germline assignment: CDR1 SGHRS and CDR2 YFSETQ. With V trimmed by 2 bases and J by 8 bases, 5 bases remained unmatched. This chain's CDR3 is CASSLLAGGIDEQFF. In DNA form, the CDR3 reads TGCGCCAGCAGCTTACTAGCGGGAGGCATCGATGAGCAGTTCTTC.

The chain is built from TRBV6-1 and TRBJ2-7; the D is unclear. V was trimmed by 7 bases and J by 2 bases, leaving 15 bases between them. This CDR3 contains 14 residues. Germline-derived CDR1 and CDR2 are MNHNS and SASEGT. CDR3 sequence reads: CASTETIGTYEQYF. CDR3 coding DNA: TGTGCCAGCACTGAGACAATAGGCACCTACGAGCAGTACTTC.

V and J are TRBV12-5 and TRBJ2-6, with D maybe TRBD1 (6 bases). Germline lookup yields CDR1 LGHNT and CDR2 FRNRAP. Trimming pared 2 bases from V and 0 bases from J, leaving 14 bases between. The CDR3 runs 18 residues. DNA for the CDR3: TGTGCTAGTGGTTTGTCAAGGACAGCCCTCTCTGGGGCCAACGTCCTGACTTTC. This gives the protein CASGLSRTALSGANVLTF.